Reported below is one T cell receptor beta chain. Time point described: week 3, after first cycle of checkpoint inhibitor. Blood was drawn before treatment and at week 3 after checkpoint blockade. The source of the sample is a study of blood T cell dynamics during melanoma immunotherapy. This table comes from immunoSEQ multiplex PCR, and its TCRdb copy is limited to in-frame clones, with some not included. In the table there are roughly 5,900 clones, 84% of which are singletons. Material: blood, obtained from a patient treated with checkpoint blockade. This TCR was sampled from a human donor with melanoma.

CDR3 in DNA: TGCAGCGTTGATTCGGGGTCATACGAGCAGTACTTC. It translates to CSVDSGSYEQYF. The chain links TRBV29-1 to TRBJ2-7; the D gene is possibly TRBD2 (5 bases). The CDR3 totals 12 residues. The V and J ends lost 3 bases and 4 bases respectively, with 10 bases between them. Germline CDR1 SQVTM, CDR2 ANQGSEA.